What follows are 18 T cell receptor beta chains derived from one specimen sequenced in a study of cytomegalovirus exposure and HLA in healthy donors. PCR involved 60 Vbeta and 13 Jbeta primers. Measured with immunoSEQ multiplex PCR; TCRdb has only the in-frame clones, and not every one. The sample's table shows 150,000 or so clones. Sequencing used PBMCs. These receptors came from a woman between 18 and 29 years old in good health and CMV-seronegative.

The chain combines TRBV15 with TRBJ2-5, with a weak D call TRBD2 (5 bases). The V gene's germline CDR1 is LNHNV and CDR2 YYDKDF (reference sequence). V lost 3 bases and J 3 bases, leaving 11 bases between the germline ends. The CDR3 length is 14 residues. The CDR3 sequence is CATSSLSGKETQYF. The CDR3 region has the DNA TGTGCCACCAGCAGCCTCTCCGGGAAAGAGACCCAGTACTTC. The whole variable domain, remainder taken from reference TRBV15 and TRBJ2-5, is DAMVIQNPRYQVTQFGKPVTLSCSQTLNHNVMYWYQQKSSQAPKLLFHYYDKDFNNEADTPDNFQSRRPNTSFCFLDIRSPGLGDTAMYLCATSSLSGKETQYFGPGTRLLVL.

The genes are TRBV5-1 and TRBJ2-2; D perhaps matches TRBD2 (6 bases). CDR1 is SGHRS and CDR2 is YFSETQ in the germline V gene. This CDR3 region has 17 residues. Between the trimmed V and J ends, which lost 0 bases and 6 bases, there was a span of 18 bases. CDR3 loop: CASSLVGGIVRAGELFF. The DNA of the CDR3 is TGCGCCAGCAGCTTGGTCGGCGGGATAGTTAGGGCCGGGGAGCTGTTTTTT.

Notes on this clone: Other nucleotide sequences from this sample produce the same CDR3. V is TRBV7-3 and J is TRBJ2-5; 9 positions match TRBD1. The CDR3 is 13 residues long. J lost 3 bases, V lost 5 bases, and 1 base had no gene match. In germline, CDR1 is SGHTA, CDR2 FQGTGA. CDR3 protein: CASSRDREETQYF. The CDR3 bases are TGTGCCAGCAGCCGGGACAGGGAAGAGACCCAGTACTTC. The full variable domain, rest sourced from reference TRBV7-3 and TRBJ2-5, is GAGVSQTPSNKVTEKGKYVELRCDPISGHTALYWYRQSLGQGPEFLIYFQGTGAADDSGLPNDRFFAVRPEGSVSTLKIQRTERGDSAVYLCASSRDREETQYFGPGTRLLVL.

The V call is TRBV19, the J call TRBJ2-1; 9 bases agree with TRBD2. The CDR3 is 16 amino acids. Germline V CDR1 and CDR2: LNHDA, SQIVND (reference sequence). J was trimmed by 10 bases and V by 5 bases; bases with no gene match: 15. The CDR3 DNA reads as TGTGCCAGTAGTCCCACGACCGGGACTAGCCGAACGGAGCAGTTCTTC. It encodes CASSPTTGTSRTEQFF.

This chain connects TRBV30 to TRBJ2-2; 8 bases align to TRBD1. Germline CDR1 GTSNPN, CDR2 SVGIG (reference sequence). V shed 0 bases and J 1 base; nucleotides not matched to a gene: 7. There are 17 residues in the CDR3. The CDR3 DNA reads TGTGCCTGGAGTGTACTCCCAGGACAGGGGAACACCGGGGAGCTGTTTTTT. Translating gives CAWSVLPGQGNTGELFF.

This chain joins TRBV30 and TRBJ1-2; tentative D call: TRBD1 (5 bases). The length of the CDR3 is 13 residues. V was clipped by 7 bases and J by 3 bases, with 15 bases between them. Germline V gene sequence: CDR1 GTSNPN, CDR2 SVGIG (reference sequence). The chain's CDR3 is CASEEGDDYGYTF. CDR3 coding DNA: TGTGCCTCAGAGGAAGGGGATGACTATGGCTACACCTTC.

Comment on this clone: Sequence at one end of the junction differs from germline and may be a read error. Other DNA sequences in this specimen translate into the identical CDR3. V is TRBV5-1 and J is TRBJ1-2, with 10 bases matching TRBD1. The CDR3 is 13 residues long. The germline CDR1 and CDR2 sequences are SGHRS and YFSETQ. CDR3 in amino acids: CASSLGQGNGYTF. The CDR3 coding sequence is TGCGCCAGCAGTTTGGGACAGGGGAATGGCTACACCTTC.

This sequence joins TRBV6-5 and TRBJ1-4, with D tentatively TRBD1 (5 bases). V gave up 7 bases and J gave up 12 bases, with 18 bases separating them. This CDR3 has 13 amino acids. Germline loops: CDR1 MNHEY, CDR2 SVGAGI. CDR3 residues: CASKPRTREELFF. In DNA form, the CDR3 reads TGTGCCAGCAAACCCCGGACCAGGGAAGAACTGTTTTTT.

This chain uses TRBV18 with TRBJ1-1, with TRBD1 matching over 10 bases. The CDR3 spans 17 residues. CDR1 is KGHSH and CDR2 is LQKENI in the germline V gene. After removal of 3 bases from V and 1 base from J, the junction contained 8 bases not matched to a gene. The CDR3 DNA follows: TGTGCCAGCTCACCTCGGACAGGGGGTTTCGCGAACACTGAAGCTTTCTTT. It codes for CASSPRTGGFANTEAFF.

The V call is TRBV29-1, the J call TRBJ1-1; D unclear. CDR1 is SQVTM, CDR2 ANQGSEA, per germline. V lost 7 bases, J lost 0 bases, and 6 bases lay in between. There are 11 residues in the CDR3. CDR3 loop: CSAGMNTEAFF. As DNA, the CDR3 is TGCAGCGCGGGGATGAACACTGAAGCTTTCTTT.

The CDR3 region has the DNA TGCGCCAGCACCGATCGACTAGCGGGGGTCCACGAGCAGTACTTC. This codes for CASTDRLAGVHEQYF. J is TRBJ2-5 and V is TRBV5-1; 12 bases match TRBD2. The DNA end is more similar to TRBJ2-7, so the J call may be wrong. Germline CDR1 is SGHRS and CDR2 is YFSETQ. The CDR3 runs to 15 residues.

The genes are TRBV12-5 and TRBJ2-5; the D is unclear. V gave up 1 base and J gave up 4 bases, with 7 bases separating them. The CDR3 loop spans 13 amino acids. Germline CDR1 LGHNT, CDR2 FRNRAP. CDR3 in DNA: TGTGCTAGTGGTTTGGACACTACAGAGACCCAGTACTTC. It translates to CASGLDTTETQYF.

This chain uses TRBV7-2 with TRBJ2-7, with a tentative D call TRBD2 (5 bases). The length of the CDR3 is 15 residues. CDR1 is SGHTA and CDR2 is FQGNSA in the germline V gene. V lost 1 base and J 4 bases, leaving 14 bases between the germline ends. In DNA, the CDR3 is TGTGCCAGCAGCTTAGGTGGGCTAGCTGTTTACGAGCAGTACGTC. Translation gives CASSLGGLAVYEQYV.

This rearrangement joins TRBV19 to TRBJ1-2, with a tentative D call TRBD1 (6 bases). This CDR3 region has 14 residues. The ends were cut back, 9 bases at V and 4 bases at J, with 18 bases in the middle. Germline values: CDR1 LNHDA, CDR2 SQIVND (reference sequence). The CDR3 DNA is TGTGCCAGCCTACAATTGGGGGCTAGCTATGGCTACACCTTC. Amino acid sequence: CASLQLGASYGYTF. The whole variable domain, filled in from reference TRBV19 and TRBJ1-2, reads DGGITQSPKYLFRKEGQNVTLSCEQNLNHDAMYWYRQDPGQGLRLIYYSQIVNDFQKGDIAEGYSVSREKKESFPLTVTSAQKNPTAFYLCASLQLGASYGYTFGSGTRLTVV.

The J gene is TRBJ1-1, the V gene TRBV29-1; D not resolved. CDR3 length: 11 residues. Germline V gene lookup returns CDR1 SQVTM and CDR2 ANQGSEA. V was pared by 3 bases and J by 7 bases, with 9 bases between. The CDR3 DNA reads TGCAGCGTTGATGGAGGAGTTGAAGCTTTCTTT. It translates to CSVDGGVEAFF.

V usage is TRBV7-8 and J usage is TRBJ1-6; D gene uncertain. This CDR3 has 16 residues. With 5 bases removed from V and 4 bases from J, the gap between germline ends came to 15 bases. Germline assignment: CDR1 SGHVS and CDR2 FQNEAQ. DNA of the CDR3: TGTGCCAGCAGCCCCCTACTCGACTCTTATAATTCACCCCTCCACTTT. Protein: CASSPLLDSYNSPLHF.

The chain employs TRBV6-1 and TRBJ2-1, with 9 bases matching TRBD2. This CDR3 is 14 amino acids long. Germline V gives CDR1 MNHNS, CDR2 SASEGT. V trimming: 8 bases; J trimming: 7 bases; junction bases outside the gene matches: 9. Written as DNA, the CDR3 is TGTGCCAGCTGGAGTAGCGGGAGTAGGAATGAGCAGTTCTTC. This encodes CASWSSGSRNEQFF.

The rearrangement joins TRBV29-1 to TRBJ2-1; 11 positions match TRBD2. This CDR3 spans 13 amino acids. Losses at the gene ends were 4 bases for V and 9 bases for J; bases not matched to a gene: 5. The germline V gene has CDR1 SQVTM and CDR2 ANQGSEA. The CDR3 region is CSVATSGSGEQFF. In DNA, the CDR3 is TGCAGCGTTGCAACTAGCGGGAGTGGTGAGCAGTTCTTC.